This TCR beta chain was profiled in a study of cytomegalovirus exposure and HLA in healthy donors. Study conclusions and caveats: The productive fraction for most TCR beta V segments was about 87% or about 30% in an earlier analysis.

A note on this clone: Its antigen remains unidentified.

The CDR3 has 15 amino acids. V was pared by 6 bases and J by 6 bases, with 8 bases of the junction left unmatched. Germline CDR1 is MDHEN and CDR2 is SYDVKM. Nominal health characterized the donors when sampled, though unrecorded immune exposures were likely. PCR used 60 Vbeta primers and 13 Jbeta primers. Method: immunoSEQ multiplex PCR; TCRdb's copy keeps in-frame clones and lacks some. This sample has about 150,000 clones, with 84% found just once. This chain links TRBV28 with TRBJ1-4, with 9 bases aligning to TRBD1. The receptor was derived from a man younger than 35 in good health and CMV-seronegative. Sequenced material: PBMCs. CDR3: CASRLTGGDYEKLFF. CDR3 nucleotides: TGTGCCAGCAGGCTTACAGGGGGCGATTATGAAAAACTGTTTTTT.